This T cell receptor beta chain stems from a study of patients and donors after allogeneic stem cell transplantation. This clonotype was found a few times. V lost 1 base and J 1 base, leaving 13 bases between the germline ends. The CDR3 has 15 amino acids. Germline V CDR1 and CDR2: SQVTM, ANQGSEA. From the RT-PCR reads, TCRdb called clonotypes with MiXCR, one entry per CDR3 protein. Of about a million distinct CDR3 sequences in the sample, about a sixth were seen once. This sequence originates from a human donor who was either an allogeneic HSCT recipient or a stem cell or donor lymphocyte infusion donor (not recorded which). It is not recorded whose cells these are; they may come from a transplant donor. The chain links TRBV29-1 to TRBJ1-1; the D gene is possibly TRBD1 (6 bases). Sequenced: blood, either unsorted or a sorted T cell fraction (not recorded which). CDR3 sequence: CSVEGEGQRNTEAFF. CDR3 nucleotides: TGCAGCGTTGAAGGAGAGGGACAAAGGAACACTGAAGCTTTCTTT.